Shown below are 21 T cell receptor beta chains from a single sample sequenced in a study of T cells expressing NK-cell markers. After re-calling the 5' RACE reads, TCRdb lists one entry per CDR3 protein, DNA absent. This listing includes 440,000 or so distinct CDR3 sequences. Specimen: blood T cells: a sorted CD56 or NKG2C T cell subset, CD4+ or CD8+ T cells, or bulk PBMC T cells (not recorded which). These receptors came from a woman between 18 and 75 years old in good health.

The V and J genes are TRBV4-2 and TRBJ2-1; TCRdb gives TRBD2 as the D gene, but with no DNA this cannot be confirmed. Germline lookup yields CDR1 LGHNA and CDR2 YNFKEQ. This CDR3 contains 15 residues. The CDR3 reads CASSRRLAGVHEQFF.

The chain recombines TRBV29-1 with TRBJ1-2; lacking DNA, the TRBD1 call made by TCRdb goes unchecked. CDR3 length: 14 residues. Germline assignment: CDR1 SQVTM and CDR2 ANQGSEA. The CDR3 region is CSVDTGGASYGYTF.

CDR3: CASSGHWGTLSTDTQYF. The V gene is TRBV25-1, the J gene TRBJ2-3; TCRdb gives TRBD2 as the D gene, but with no DNA this cannot be confirmed. The CDR3 totals 17 residues. Germline V lookup: CDR1 MGHDK, CDR2 SYGVNS.

V usage is TRBV10-3 and J usage is TRBJ2-5; no DNA is available, so the TRBD1 call from TCRdb remains unchecked. The CDR3 is 12 amino acids. Germline loops: CDR1 ENHRY, CDR2 SYGVKD. This CDR3 is CAAGTGGETQYF.

The rearrangement uses TRBV7-2 and TRBJ2-7; TCRdb calls TRBD2, which cannot be checked without DNA. The germline V gene encodes CDR1 SGHTA and CDR2 FQGNSA. The CDR3 has 16 amino acids. The CDR3 sequence is CASSLSGGAGVYEQYF. The full variable domain, its missing parts supplied by reference TRBV7-2 and TRBJ2-7, is GAGVSQSPSNKVTEKGKDVELRCDPISGHTALYWYRQSLGQGLEFLIYFQGNSAPDKSGLPSDRFSAERTGGSVSTLTIQRTQQEDSAVYLCASSLSGGAGVYEQYFGPGTRLTVT.

The chain employs TRBV12-3 or TRBV12-4 and TRBJ2-1; without DNA, the TCRdb call of TRBD2 cannot be checked. The CDR3 has 14 amino acids. The chain's CDR3 is CASRILAGNNEQFF.

J is TRBJ1-3 and V is TRBV9; with no DNA, the TCRdb D assignment of TRBD1 cannot be verified. The germline gives CDR1 SGDLS, CDR2 YYNGEE. The CDR3 extends over 14 amino acids. CDR3 region: CASSVRDGGNTIYF.

The chain couples TRBV28 to TRBJ2-7; TCRdb's D call, TRBD2, is unchecked because there is no DNA. The CDR3 runs to 16 residues. Germline V gene lookup returns CDR1 MDHEN and CDR2 SYDVKM. CDR3 in amino acids: CASSFFAGTTNYEQYF.

This sequence joins TRBV7-2 and TRBJ2-1; the TRBD1 assignment by TCRdb is unverifiable without DNA. The germline CDR1 and CDR2 sequences are SGHTA and FQGNSA. This CDR3 is built from 12 residues. CDR3 sequence: CASSTVGGRQFF.

V usage is TRBV10-2 and J usage is TRBJ1-6. CDR3 length: 16 residues. Germline CDR1 and CDR2: WSHSY and SAAADI. CDR3 region: CASSESRGNPRSPLHF.

This chain joins TRBV9 and TRBJ1-2; with no DNA, the TCRdb D assignment of TRBD1 cannot be verified. The V gene's germline CDR1 is SGDLS and CDR2 YYNGEE. CDR3 length: 13 residues. The CDR3 loop reads CASSIDPERGYTF. The variable domain in full, with the rest retrieved from reference TRBV9 and TRBJ1-2, is DSGVTQTPKHLITATGQRVTLRCSPRSGDLSVYWYQQSLDQGLQFLIQYYNGEERAKGNILERFSAQQFPDLHSELNLSSLELGDSALYFCASSIDPERGYTFGSGTRLTVV.

CDR3 amino acids: CASSPFTRLAVNEQFF. The rearrangement joins TRBV7-8 to TRBJ2-1; the D call of TRBD2 rests on TCRdb alone, since no DNA is present to check it. The CDR3 consists of 16 residues. CDR1 and CDR2 (germline): SGHVS, FQNEAQ.

The gene calls are TRBV11-2 and TRBJ2-1; TCRdb's D call of TRBD2 is untestable without DNA. The CDR3 extends over 15 amino acids. CDR1 is SGHAT and CDR2 is FQNNGV in the germline V gene. CDR3 loop: CASSLSGLGENEQFF.

The chain combines TRBV4-2 with TRBJ1-5; TCRdb lists TRBD1, though no DNA is available to test this call. From germline, CDR1 is LGHNA and CDR2 YNFKEQ. This CDR3 is built from 15 residues. The CDR3 is CASSQTDSSNQPQHF.

The chain recombines TRBV18 with TRBJ1-4; TCRdb calls TRBD1, which cannot be checked without DNA. The CDR3 consists of 15 residues. Germline CDR1 reads KGHSH; CDR2 reads LQKENI. The CDR3 loop reads CASSPGQGVREKLFF.

The rearrangement uses TRBV4-3 and TRBJ2-3; TCRdb picks TRBD1, but there is no DNA to check that call. There are 12 residues in the CDR3. CDR1 LGHNA and CDR2 YSLEER come from the germline V gene. Here the CDR3 reads CASRGDKDTQYF.

V usage is TRBV18 and J usage is TRBJ2-3; the D gene TCRdb calls, TRBD2, cannot be checked with no DNA. Germline V gene sequence: CDR1 KGHSH, CDR2 LQKENI. There are 16 residues in the CDR3. CDR3: CASSPLSRGSTDTQYF.

The chain links TRBV29-1 to TRBJ2-3; TCRdb's D gene call, TRBD2, goes unchecked for lack of DNA. The CDR3 totals 14 residues. Per the germline V gene, CDR1 is SQVTM and CDR2 is ANQGSEA. The CDR3 is CSVEGTSNTDTQYF.

The chain has TRBV12-3 or TRBV12-4 and TRBJ1-2. The CDR3 is made up of 13 amino acids. CDR3 amino acids: CASSSFLNYGYTF.

The chain combines TRBV11-3 with TRBJ2-7; TCRdb gives TRBD2 as the D gene, but with no DNA this cannot be confirmed. The V gene's germline CDR1 is SGHNT and CDR2 YENEEA. The CDR3 contains 14 residues. The CDR3 sequence: CASSPSAGVREQYF.

The genes are TRBV20-1 and TRBJ2-2; TCRdb reports TRBD1, a call that lacks DNA to check it against. Germline assignment: CDR1 DFQATT and CDR2 SNEGSKA (reference sequence). The CDR3 runs to 15 residues. This CDR3 is CSASAGKGLTGELFF.